This T cell receptor beta chain was captured in a study of cytomegalovirus exposure and HLA in healthy donors. General study results and limits: Follow-up analysis later connected one missense variant in DCLRE1C with trimming of TCR beta V- and J-genes.

The V gene's germline CDR1 is SGHTA and CDR2 FQGNSA. V was cut by 1 base and J by 8 bases, with 23 bases left in between. The CDR3 consists of 17 residues. As for this clone: Its specificity is not known.

Donors counted as nominally healthy when sampled, yet unrecorded immune exposures were likely. The PCR made use of 60 Vbeta and 13 Jbeta primers. TCRdb keeps only in-frame clones here, not all; method: immunoSEQ multiplex PCR. Of about 200,000 clones in the sample, over 65% were seen once. The sample comprised PBMCs. The receptor's source is a boy aged 2 to 10 in good health and CMV-seronegative. The chain has TRBV7-2 and TRBJ1-2, with D tentatively TRBD1 (5 bases). CDR3 DNA sequence: TGTGCCAGCAGCTTAGAGGCCGACAGTGGGTATTCGAAGGGCTACACCTTC. Residues: CASSLEADSGYSKGYTF. Supplemented by reference TRBV7-2 and TRBJ1-2, the full variable domain reads GAGVSQSPSNKVTEKGKDVELRCDPISGHTALYWYRQSLGQGLEFLIYFQGNSAPDKSGLPSDRFSAERTGGSVSTLTIQRTQQEDSAVYLCASSLEADSGYSKGYTFGSGTRLTVV.